The 16 T cell receptor beta chains below were found in one sample sequenced in a study of cytomegalovirus exposure and HLA in healthy donors. PCR employed 60 Vbeta and 13 Jbeta primers. The table came from immunoSEQ multiplex PCR; TCRdb's copy has only in-frame clones and leaves some out. Among under 200,000 clones listed, 82% were seen once. Material for sequencing was PBMCs. The receptors were sampled from a woman aged 18-29 years in good health and CMV-seronegative.

This chain links TRBV30 with TRBJ1-1; tentatively, D is TRBD1 (6 bases). This CDR3 contains 13 residues. Trimming left V 1 base short and J 0 bases short, with 6 bases between. Germline V gene data show CDR1 as GTSNPN and CDR2 as SVGIG (reference sequence). CDR3 loop: CAWSGTVNTEAFF. The CDR3 DNA reads as TGTGCCTGGAGTGGGACAGTGAACACTGAAGCTTTCTTT.

Only a few counts were recorded for this clone. CDR3 residues: CATSPRGREAFF. CDR3 in DNA: TGTGCCACTTCCCCCAGGGGGAGGGAAGCTTTCTTT. This chain connects TRBV30 to TRBJ1-1, with TRBD1 matching 7 bases. There are 12 residues in the CDR3. Germline CDR1 and CDR2: GTSNPN and SVGIG (reference sequence). J was trimmed by 8 bases and V by 8 bases; bases with no gene match: 11.

V usage is TRBV28 and J usage is TRBJ1-2; 7 bases fit TRBD1. In germline, CDR1 is MDHEN, CDR2 SYDVKM. There are 15 residues in the CDR3. J gave up 0 bases and V 5 bases, and 6 bases lay outside the gene matches. The CDR3 here is CASSVSGTANYGYTF. In DNA form, the CDR3 reads TGTGCCAGCAGTGTTTCCGGGACAGCTAACTATGGCTACACCTTC.

Only a few counts were recorded for this clone. The rearrangement joins TRBV2 to TRBJ1-5; D perhaps matches TRBD1 (5 bases). The CDR3 is 14 amino acids. In germline, CDR1 is SNHLY, CDR2 FYNNEI. The ends were cut back, 7 bases at V and 2 bases at J, with 12 bases in the middle. The CDR3 DNA reads as TGTGCCAGCAAGCAGGGCTGGGGCAATCAGCCCCAGCATTTT. Translation: CASKQGWGNQPQHF.

The V and J genes are TRBV5-1 and TRBJ2-3; tentative D call: TRBD2 (6 bases). Germline values: CDR1 SGHRS, CDR2 YFSETQ. The CDR3 is made up of 16 amino acids. V lost 2 bases and J lost 9, with 22 bases in between. The CDR3 DNA sequence: TGCGCCAGCAGCTTTGAAAACAGCGGGCTACGTGGGACGCAGTATTTT. Translation: CASSFENSGLRGTQYF.

This clone was detected a few times. The chain carries TRBV18 and TRBJ1-2; a weak D match, TRBD1 (6 bases). CDR1 is KGHSH, CDR2 LQKENI, per germline. V lost 0 bases to trimming and J lost 4 bases, with 12 bases between them. The CDR3 extends over 15 amino acids. This CDR3 reads CASSPPGGRPYGYTF. CDR3 DNA sequence: TGTGCCAGCTCACCACCGGGGGGGCGGCCCTATGGCTACACCTTC.

The chain employs TRBV7-6 and TRBJ2-2; D call uncertain. CDR3 size: 14 residues. V dropped 5 bases and J dropped 6 bases, with 13 bases sitting between them. Germline V gives CDR1 SGHVS, CDR2 FNYEAQ. The CDR3 protein is CASSPSRLPGELFF. The CDR3 DNA reads as TGTGCCAGCAGCCCCTCGAGGTTACCCGGGGAGCTGTTTTTT.

The chain combines TRBV7-9 with TRBJ2-7, with TRBD2 matching over 7 bases. The J segment lost 2 bases and the V segment lost 5 bases, leaving 9 bases of the junction unmatched. This CDR3 is built from 15 residues. Germline-derived CDR1 and CDR2 are SEHNR and FQNEAQ (reference sequence). DNA of the CDR3: TGTGCCAGCAGCCAAGGGTCGGGAGGAGCCTACGAGCAGTACGTC. This codes for CASSQGSGGAYEQYV.

The chain links TRBV28 to TRBJ2-7, with no clear D. This CDR3 spans 14 amino acids. The ends were cut back, 10 bases at V and 6 bases at J, with 22 bases in the middle. Germline V gene sequence: CDR1 MDHEN, CDR2 SYDVKM. In nucleotides, the CDR3 is TGTGCCACCAGCCTGATAGCCCTTCTTTCCGAGCAGTACTTC. It specifies CATSLIALLSEQYF.

CDR3 DNA: TGTGCCAGCAGTTACTCGAGGGGGACGGAGACCCAGTACTTC. Translation: CASSYSRGTETQYF. The chain links TRBV6-6 to TRBJ2-5; D might be TRBD1 (6 bases). Trimming left V 0 bases short and J 5 bases short, with 10 bases between. Germline CDR1 MNHNY, CDR2 SVGAGI (reference sequence). This CDR3 comprises 14 residues.

The sample holds one count of this clone. The chain combines TRBV27 with TRBJ2-3; 12 bases map to TRBD2. CDR3 length: 19 amino acids. The J segment lost 3 bases and the V segment lost 5 bases, leaving 15 bases of the junction unmatched. The germline CDR1 and CDR2 sequences are MNHEY and SMNVEV (reference sequence). The CDR3 region has the DNA TGTGCCAGCAGTACCTACTCCTCCCGACTAGCGGGAGTAACAGATACGCAGTATTTT. This codes for CASSTYSSRLAGVTDTQYF.

This sequence joins TRBV11-2 and TRBJ2-1; TRBD1 agrees at 7 bases. Germline V gene sequence: CDR1 SGHAT, CDR2 FQNNGV. CDR3 length: 14 amino acids. V was clipped by 5 bases and J by 2 bases; unmatched bases: 3. The CDR3 DNA is TGTGCCAGCAGCCCGGGACAGACCTACAATGAGCAGTTCTTC. Its protein product is CASSPGQTYNEQFF.

The chain employs TRBV12-5 and TRBJ1-1; 9 positions agree with TRBD1. The CDR3 covers 12 residues. In germline, CDR1 is LGHNT, CDR2 FRNRAP. Losses at the gene ends were 6 bases for V and 7 bases for J; bases not matched to a gene: 3. The CDR3 reads CASGPDRGEAFF. CDR3 nucleotides: TGTGCTAGTGGCCCGGACAGGGGTGAAGCTTTCTTT.

The chain is built from TRBV5-1 and TRBJ2-7, with 11 bases that match TRBD2. With 0 bases clipped from V and 4 bases from J, the junction kept 15 bases outside the gene matches. The CDR3 loop spans 19 amino acids. Per the germline V gene, CDR1 is SGHRS and CDR2 is YFSETQ. CDR3 loop: CASSLAWASGGPRYYEQYF. CDR3 DNA sequence: TGCGCCAGCAGCTTGGCTTGGGCTAGCGGGGGGCCACGATATTACGAGCAGTACTTC.

J is TRBJ1-1 and V is TRBV7-2; the match to TRBD1 covers 8 bases. CDR3 length: 15 residues. CDR1 SGHTA and CDR2 FQGNSA come from the germline V gene. Losses at the gene ends were 2 bases for V and 4 bases for J; bases not matched to a gene: 6. CDR3 loop: CASSLPGQGRTEAFF. CDR3 in DNA: TGTGCCAGCAGCTTACCCGGACAGGGACGCACTGAAGCTTTCTTT.

The V call is TRBV6-6, the J call TRBJ2-5; D may be TRBD2 (7 bases). The CDR3 has 15 residues. Germline lookup yields CDR1 MNHNY and CDR2 SVGAGI (reference sequence). V was trimmed by 6 bases and J by 5 bases, leaving 19 bases between them. The chain's CDR3 is CASSYPGGIGETQYF. The CDR3 DNA follows: TGTGCCAGCAGCTACCCGGGGGGCATTGGGGAGACCCAGTACTTC.